A single sample gave rise to the 10 T cell receptor beta chains below, sequenced in a study of blood T cell repertoires in COVID-19. Data came from immunoSEQ multiplex PCR; TCRdb stores just in-frame clones and leaves some out. The sample lists roughly 170,000 clones, roughly nine tenths occurring once. Sequencing was done on a sample of peripheral blood. The origin of the receptors is a man aged 70-80 years with active or convalescent COVID-19.

The genes are TRBV19 and TRBJ2-3, with 9 bases lining up with TRBD1. Germline V gene lookup returns CDR1 LNHDA and CDR2 SQIVND (reference sequence). CDR3 length: 14 amino acids. The ends lost 10 bases at V and 1 base at J; junction bases unmatched: 6. The CDR3 sequence: CATSRDRGTDTQYF. CDR3 DNA: TGTGCCACCTCCCGGGACAGGGGCACAGATACGCAGTATTTT.

V usage is TRBV27 and J usage is TRBJ2-7; possibly TRBD2 for D (5 bases). The V gene lost 4 bases and the J gene lost 7 bases, with 14 bases spanning the gap. The CDR3 extends over 13 amino acids. Germline-derived CDR1 and CDR2 are MNHEY and SMNVEV (reference sequence). In nucleotides, the CDR3 is TGTGCCAGCAGTTATAAGAACCGGGGAGAGCAGTACTTC. Translating gives CASSYKNRGEQYF.

The chain employs TRBV7-8 and TRBJ1-2; D uncertain. CDR1 is SGHVS and CDR2 is FQNEAQ in the germline V gene. V lost 1 base and J lost 4, with 13 bases in between. CDR3 length equals 15 residues. This CDR3 is CASSLVRDKIYGYTF. The CDR3, as DNA: TGTGCCAGCAGCTTAGTCCGCGACAAGATCTATGGCTACACCTTC. The whole variable domain, remainder taken from reference TRBV7-8 and TRBJ1-2, is GAGVSQSPRYKVAKRGQDVALRCDPISGHVSLFWYQQALGQGPEFLTYFQNEAQLDKSGLPSDRFFAERPEGSVSTLKIQRTQQEDSAVYLCASSLVRDKIYGYTFGSGTRLTVV.

This clone was seen once. V is TRBV5-4 and J is TRBJ2-7, with D tentatively TRBD2 (6 bases). Germline V lookup: CDR1 SGHNT, CDR2 YYREEE (reference sequence). The germline V and J ends were trimmed by 1 base and 4 bases, with 18 bases remaining between them. The CDR3 totals 16 residues. The chain's CDR3 is CASSLYHARGGYEQYF. Written as DNA, the CDR3 is TGTGCCAGCAGCTTGTATCACGCGCGGGGTGGTTACGAGCAGTACTTC. Full variable domain (missing parts from reference TRBV5-4 and TRBJ2-7): ETGVTQSPTHLIKTRGQQVTLRCSSQSGHNTVSWYQQALGQGPQFIFQYYREEENGRGNFPPRFSGLQFPNYSSELNVNALELDDSALYLCASSLYHARGGYEQYFGPGTRLTVT.

This clone was counted once. The limits of the CDR3 on the DNA are not certain, so only TCRdb's listed CDR3 is given. V gene TRBV27 combines with J gene TRBJ1-1; the table names TRBD1, a call not compared with the DNA. Germline assignment: CDR1 MNHEY and CDR2 SMNVEV (reference sequence). The CDR3 has 13 residues if both end residues are counted. The CDR3 is CASSFGQGSKTFF.

The chain links TRBV6-2 or TRBV6-3 to TRBJ1-2; D is ambiguous. The CDR3 runs to 14 residues. Germline assignment: CDR1 MNHEY and CDR2 SVGEGT. V lost 6 bases, J lost 1 base, and 12 bases lay in between. For the CDR3, the DNA is TGTGCCAGCAGCCGAAACGGGGTTAACTATGGCTACACCTTC. Protein sequence: CASSRNGVNYGYTF.

Only one count was recorded for this clone. The chain carries TRBV14 and TRBJ1-1; TRBD1 matches 10 bases. The CDR3 runs to 15 residues. Losses at the gene ends were 3 bases for V and 4 bases for J; bases not matched to a gene: 5. Germline CDR1 is SGHDN and CDR2 is FVKESK. The CDR3 region is CASSQETGGLTEAFF. The CDR3 bases are TGTGCCAGCAGCCAGGAGACAGGGGGCCTCACTGAAGCTTTCTTT.

This rearrangement joins TRBV13 to TRBJ2-7, with 10 bases identical to TRBD1. V trimming: 5 bases; J trimming: 4 bases; junction bases outside the gene matches: 11. The V gene's germline CDR1 is PRHDT and CDR2 FYEKMQ (reference sequence). This CDR3 comprises 16 residues. For the CDR3, the DNA is TGTGCCAGCAGCCCCGGGGGGGACAGGGGAACGTACGAGCAGTACTTC. Encoded protein: CASSPGGDRGTYEQYF.

This clone turned up a few times. The rearrangement joins TRBV10-1 to TRBJ2-7; no firm D call. Trimming took 0 bases from V and 0 from J, leaving 9 bases between them. CDR1 WNHNN and CDR2 SYGVQD come from the germline V gene (reference sequence). CDR3 size: 15 residues. The CDR3 is CASSESTERSYEQYF. The CDR3 DNA follows: TGCGCCAGCAGTGAGTCGACTGAGCGCTCCTACGAGCAGTACTTC.

The V gene is TRBV5-1, the J gene TRBJ1-2, with TRBD1 identical over 7 bases. The length of the CDR3 is 14 residues. V was pared by 4 bases and J by 5 bases, with 8 bases of the junction left unmatched. Per the germline V gene, CDR1 is SGHRS and CDR2 is YFSETQ. In DNA, the CDR3 is TGCGCCAGCAGCGAAGGACAGGCAAAATATGGCTACACCTTC. Translating gives CASSEGQAKYGYTF.